This T cell receptor beta chain was recorded in a study of blood T cells in healthy people across ages. Findings and caveats of the study: Because donor CMV status was unknown, expanded clonotype changes were possibly confounded. PBMCs that were unsorted prevented a conclusive naive versus antigen-experienced comparison. Diversity of TCR beta per million T cells declined in a roughly linear way with age.

Comment on this clonotype: What it binds is unknown.

The individuals who served as donors were healthy Caucasians living in Russia, aged about 6 to 90. With a J-beta primer mix and a sample-barcoded 5' primer, a second PCR ran roughly 6 to 12 cycles. Using its own MiXCR run on the 5' RACE reads, TCRdb lists one record per CDR3 protein. Here the sample spans over 950,000 distinct CDR3 sequences, about two fifths being singletons. The receptor comes from a man aged 18-30 years in good health. Sequenced material: blood.

The DNA for the CDR3 is TGCAGCGCCTCAGGGCTATTGGAGGGGTACACCTTC. Translated, it gives CSASGLLEGYTF. The chain employs TRBV29-1 and TRBJ1-2, with TRBD1 as a possible D gene (5 bases). Looked up from germline, CDR1 is SQVTM and CDR2 is ANQGSEA. CDR3 length: 12 residues. V was trimmed by 7 bases and J by 11 bases, leaving 20 bases between them.